The clone carrying this T cell receptor beta chain has just one count. The sample is drawn from a study of blood T cell repertoires in COVID-19. The ends lost 4 bases at V and 5 bases at J; junction bases unmatched: 8. The CDR3 runs to 14 residues. From germline, CDR1 is MGHRA and CDR2 YSYEKL. Here immunoSEQ multiplex PCR was the method, and the copy in TCRdb shows in-frame clones only, minus some. The sample lists about 71,000 clones, around 83% occurring once. The sample taken for sequencing was peripheral blood. The rearrangement links TRBV4-1 to TRBJ2-7; the match to TRBD1 covers 7 bases. This TCR derives from a man aged 45-65 years with active COVID-19. CDR3 coding DNA: TGCGCCAGCAGCCCTAGACAGGGTAAAAACGAGCAGTACTTC. Translated, it gives CASSPRQGKNEQYF.